The clone carrying this T cell receptor beta chain is labeled as medium-sized. This record belongs to a study of PD-1 blockade in classical Hodgkin lymphoma. The CDR3 runs 13 residues. Germline lookup yields CDR1 MNHEY and CDR2 SVGAGI. Trimming removed 6 bases at V and 0 bases at J, with 8 bases between. Each patient's relapse followed autologous stem cell transplantation, and brentuximab vedotin exposure varied. Sequencing was performed with immunoSEQ multiplex PCR; in TCRdb, only in-frame clones are kept and a portion is missing. The sample has 130,000 to 150,000 clones; less than 80% are singletons.

The V gene is TRBV6-5, the J gene TRBJ1-2; D not resolved. The receptor was derived from a human donor with classical Hodgkin lymphoma. The specimen was peripheral blood mononuclear cells (PBMCs), collected before the second cycle of nivolumab. CDR3 nucleotides: TGTGCCAGCAGCCGTAGTGCTAACTATGGCTACACCTTC. Its translation: CASSRSANYGYTF.